Listed here are 23 T cell receptor beta chains from one sample, sequenced in a study of T cell repertoires in cytomegalovirus infection. Each CDR3 protein is one row after TCRdb ran MiXCR on the reads. The sample records 200,000 to 300,000 distinct CDR3 sequences, roughly 9.1% being singletons. Input material: PBMCs. The receptors here all came from a human donor in good health (CMV status not recorded). Some clones in this sample may be carry-over from other donors' samples.

This clonotype was counted ten times or more. The chain employs TRBV11-2 and TRBJ2-3; 9 bases agree with TRBD1. The CDR3 length is 15 residues. Looked up from germline, CDR1 is SGHAT and CDR2 is FQNNGV. The V gene end was trimmed by 8 bases and the J gene end by 4 bases; junction bases not matched to a gene: 10. CDR3 sequence (DNA): TGTGCCAGCGCCCCCGGGACAGGGTATCCAGATACGCAGTATTTT. Protein: CASAPGTGYPDTQYF.

This clonotype showed up just a few times. The rearrangement links TRBV6-2 or TRBV6-3 to TRBJ2-2; D might be TRBD2 (5 bases). This CDR3 has 15 amino acids. Germline V lookup: CDR1 MNHEY, CDR2 SVGEGT. Trimming shortened V by 8 bases and J by 0 bases, and 13 bases separated the two germline ends. The CDR3 nucleotides are TGTGCCAGCGGGGTAACGGGATCGAACACCGGGGAGCTGTTTTTT. This gives the protein CASGVTGSNTGELFF.

This clonotype was recorded at least ten times. The V gene is TRBV7-2, the J gene TRBJ2-1; 9 bases match TRBD2. V was clipped by 5 bases and J by 6 bases; unmatched bases: 11. Germline CDR1 and CDR2: SGHTA and FQGNSA. This CDR3 spans 16 amino acids. CDR3 sequence: CASSHLGAGGINEQFF. CDR3 bases: TGTGCCAGCAGCCATCTTGGAGCGGGGGGAATCAATGAGCAGTTCTTC.

This clonotype was seen just once. The rearrangement links TRBV3-1 to TRBJ1-6; no reliable D call. CDR3 size: 14 residues. V was clipped by 5 bases and J by 6 bases, with 11 bases between them. CDR1 is LGHDT and CDR2 is YNNKEL in the germline V gene (reference sequence). DNA of the CDR3: TGTGCCAGCAGCAATAGAAGGAGTAATTCACCCCTCCACTTT. Amino acids: CASSNRRSNSPLHF.

This clonotype was seen a handful of times. The rearrangement links TRBV29-1 to TRBJ2-4; 8 bases agree with TRBD1. Germline V lookup: CDR1 SQVTM, CDR2 ANQGSEA. This CDR3 is built from 15 residues. V trimming: 1 base; J trimming: 0 bases; junction bases outside the gene matches: 2. Written as DNA, the CDR3 is TGCAGCGTTGAAGGCAGGGGGCTAGCCAAAAACATTCAGTACTTC. The encoded protein is CSVEGRGLAKNIQYF.

V is TRBV11-2 and J is TRBJ2-7; a possible D gene is TRBD1 (6 bases). The germline V gene encodes CDR1 SGHAT and CDR2 FQNNGV. Trimming took off 3 bases at V and 1 base at J, with 22 bases between the two ends. The CDR3 is 18 amino acids. CDR3 in amino acids: CASSLGFGRGPISYEQYF. The DNA of the CDR3 is TGTGCCAGCAGCTTGGGCTTTGGCAGGGGTCCTATTTCCTACGAGCAGTACTTC.

This clonotype showed up many times. DNA of the CDR3: TGTGCCAGCAGTGAGTCCGGGACAGGGTTCTCTGGGGCCAACGTCCTGACTTTC. Protein sequence: CASSESGTGFSGANVLTF. The J gene is TRBJ2-6, the V gene TRBV6-6; 9 bases agree with TRBD1. V gave up 5 bases and J gave up 0 bases; unmatched junction bases: 8. The CDR3 is 18 amino acids. Germline V CDR1 and CDR2: MNHNY, SVGAGI (reference sequence).

The genes are TRBV7-9 and TRBJ2-1, with a tentative D call TRBD1 (5 bases). This CDR3 region has 11 residues. The germline V gene has CDR1 SEHNR and CDR2 FQNEAQ (reference sequence). V was cut by 2 bases and J by 14 bases, with 10 bases left in between. CDR3 nucleotides: TGTGCCAGCAGCTTAATGACAGAGGAGTTCTTC. Encoded protein: CASSLMTEEFF.

This clonotype occurred many times. The chain carries TRBV19 and TRBJ1-5; no clear D gene. Trimming pared 11 bases from V and 1 base from J, leaving 18 bases between. This CDR3 has 15 amino acids. CDR1 LNHDA and CDR2 SQIVND come from the germline V gene (reference sequence). CDR3 sequence reads: CASRSRDRSNQPQHF. The CDR3 bases are TGTGCCTCCAGATCAAGGGATCGGAGCAATCAGCCCCAGCATTTT.

The table lists this clonotype with many counts. The chain joins TRBV7-2 to TRBJ2-5; perhaps TRBD2 as D (6 bases). The CDR3 runs 16 residues. Trimming shortened V by 5 bases and J by 5 bases, and 21 bases separated the two germline ends. CDR1 is SGHTA and CDR2 is FQGNSA in the germline V gene. The CDR3 region is CASSPDVVRRVETQYF. In DNA, the CDR3 is TGTGCCAGCAGCCCAGATGTAGTTCGGAGGGTGGAGACCCAGTACTTC.

The table lists this clonotype with a few counts. The rearrangement joins TRBV3-1 to TRBJ2-5, with D maybe TRBD2 (6 bases). V was shortened by 0 bases and J by 7 bases, with 15 bases between the two germline ends. This CDR3 is 15 amino acids long. Germline V CDR1 and CDR2: LGHDT, YNNKEL (reference sequence). CDR3 nucleotides: TGTGCCAGCAGCCAAGATGCGGGGTTCAGGGTGACCCAGTACTTC. Its translation: CASSQDAGFRVTQYF.

In its sample, this clonotype was seen many times. The chain uses TRBV12-3 or TRBV12-4 and TRBJ2-7; the D gene is possibly TRBD1 (6 bases). The CDR3 totals 15 residues. V dropped 4 bases and J dropped 2 bases, with 15 bases sitting between them. CDR3 sequence (DNA): TGTGCCAGCAGTTCCTCCGGGACATTACCCTACGAGCAGTACTTC. It encodes CASSSSGTLPYEQYF.

This clonotype was detected ten times or more. This sequence joins TRBV12-3 or TRBV12-4 and TRBJ1-2; D possibly corresponds to TRBD1 (5 bases). This CDR3 has 14 residues. The V and J ends lost 6 bases and 8 bases respectively, with 19 bases between them. The CDR3 region is CASRNSGRQSGYTF. DNA for the CDR3: TGTGCCAGCAGAAATTCGGGGAGACAGAGCGGCTACACCTTC.

At least ten counts were recorded for this clonotype. The CDR3 coding sequence is TGTGCCAGCACCACACCCACCCCCAATGAGCAGTTCTTC. The encoded protein is CASTTPTPNEQFF. The chain joins TRBV7-2 to TRBJ2-1; the D is unclear. Trimming took off 7 bases at V and 6 bases at J, with 13 bases between the two ends. Per germline, CDR1 SGHTA and CDR2 FQGNSA. There are 13 residues in the CDR3. The whole variable domain, remainder taken from reference TRBV7-2 and TRBJ2-1, is GAGVSQSPSNKVTEKGKDVELRCDPISGHTALYWYRQSLGQGLEFLIYFQGNSAPDKSGLPSDRFSAERTGGSVSTLTIQRTQQEDSAVYLCASTTPTPNEQFFGPGTRLTVL.

At least ten counts were recorded for this clonotype. The V gene is TRBV7-8, the J gene TRBJ2-6, with no clear D. Trimming stripped 5 bases from V and 0 bases from J, with 14 bases between. The germline V gene has CDR1 SGHVS and CDR2 FQNEAQ. This CDR3 has 17 residues. The CDR3, as DNA: TGTGCCAGCAGCCGGAACCTCCCGAGCTCTGGGGCCAACGTCCTGACTTTC. It encodes CASSRNLPSSGANVLTF.

Ten or more counts support this clonotype. The rearrangement joins TRBV6-8 to TRBJ2-7, with 11 bases aligning to TRBD2. The germline gives CDR1 MNHGY, CDR2 SAAAGT. This CDR3 comprises 20 residues. The junction had 15 bases not matched to a gene; V was cut back by 2 bases and J by 0 bases. CDR3 protein: CASSYRSTTSGGRSSYEQYF. DNA of the CDR3: TGTGCCAGCAGTTACCGGTCGACTACTAGCGGGGGAAGGAGCTCCTACGAGCAGTACTTC.

The rearrangement joins TRBV18 to TRBJ2-7, with D perhaps TRBD2 (6 bases). Looked up from germline, CDR1 is KGHSH and CDR2 is LQKENI. V lost 3 bases to trimming and J lost 0 bases, with 12 bases between them. This CDR3 region has 15 residues. CDR3 DNA: TGTGCCAGCTCACCGGGTAGCGGCGTCTCCTACGAGCAGTACTTC. Protein product: CASSPGSGVSYEQYF. The variable domain in full, completed from reference TRBV18 and TRBJ2-7, reads NAGVMQNPRHLVRRRGQEARLRCSPMKGHSHVYWYRQLPEEGLKFMVYLQKENIIDESGMPKERFSAEFPKEGPSILRIQQVVRGDSAAYFCASSPGSGVSYEQYFGPGTRLTVT.

This clonotype has ten or more counts. This chain links TRBV7-2 with TRBJ1-4; 7 nucleotides agree with TRBD1. Germline V gene data show CDR1 as SGHTA and CDR2 as FQGNSA. The CDR3 contains 14 residues. Trimming took 5 bases from V and 8 from J; bases not matched to a gene: 8. The CDR3 nucleotides are TGTGCCAGCAGCCCGGACAGGAGAGGAGAAAAACTGTTTTTT. The encoded protein is CASSPDRRGEKLFF.

This clonotype was seen at least ten times. The CDR3 coding sequence is TGTGCCAGCAGCTTAGCCGGGAGGGGGACCGGGGAGCTGTTTTTT. This sequence encodes CASSLAGRGTGELFF. The chain recombines TRBV7-8 with TRBJ2-2, with 8 bases identical to TRBD2. CDR3 size: 15 residues. Looked up from germline, CDR1 is SGHVS and CDR2 is FQNEAQ. The J segment lost 5 bases and the V segment lost 0 bases, leaving 2 bases of the junction unmatched.

There are many counts of this clonotype. This rearrangement joins TRBV12-3 or TRBV12-4 to TRBJ2-7; the match to TRBD1 covers 7 bases. The CDR3 runs to 13 residues. V shed 2 bases, J shed 3 bases, and the junction held 1 base outside the gene matches. The CDR3, as DNA: TGTGCCAGCAGTTTAAGACAGGGCTACGAGCAGTACTTC. This encodes CASSLRQGYEQYF.

Many counts were recorded for this clonotype. This CDR3 reads CASIRFSGALDTQYF. The CDR3 DNA reads TGCGCCAGCATTAGATTCTCGGGAGCGCTAGATACGCAGTATTTT. The chain joins TRBV5-1 to TRBJ2-3; the D gene is possibly TRBD2 (6 bases). The CDR3 runs to 15 residues. Germline V gene lookup returns CDR1 SGHRS and CDR2 YFSETQ. The V and J ends lost 6 bases and 5 bases respectively, with 19 bases between them.

This clonotype showed up many times. CDR3 protein: CASSFYPAYEQYF. In DNA, the CDR3 is TGTGCCAGCAGCTTCTACCCCGCCTACGAGCAGTACTTC. This sequence joins TRBV7-2 and TRBJ2-7; D is undetermined. V lost 3 bases and J 2 bases, leaving 8 bases between the germline ends. There are 13 residues in the CDR3. From germline, CDR1 is SGHTA and CDR2 FQGNSA. Full variable domain (remainder filled in from reference TRBV7-2 and TRBJ2-7): GAGVSQSPSNKVTEKGKDVELRCDPISGHTALYWYRQSLGQGLEFLIYFQGNSAPDKSGLPSDRFSAERTGGSVSTLTIQRTQQEDSAVYLCASSFYPAYEQYFGPGTRLTVT.

This clonotype was observed at least ten times. This rearrangement joins TRBV7-2 to TRBJ1-6; TRBD1 is a possible D gene (5 bases). V lost 1 base, J lost 7 bases, and 11 bases lay in between. There are 15 residues in the CDR3. The germline V gene encodes CDR1 SGHTA and CDR2 FQGNSA. DNA of the CDR3: TGTGCCAGCAGCTTAGGGCCAGGGAGGAATTCACCCCTCCACTTT. This gives the protein CASSLGPGRNSPLHF.